These 27 T cell receptor beta chains were sequenced from one sample in a study of shared clonotypes between healthy human individuals (dated by TCRdb to about 2020). The receptor library was made with the immunoSEQ multiplex PCR assay. TCRdb provides this immuneACCESS table in a form limited to in-frame rearrangements. Some clones are lacking; in checked studies, under half of them reflect an unresolved V gene, and why the rest are absent is not known. The sample table records around 1,100,000 clones; roughly 77% of these occur just once. The top ten clonotypes cover roughly 0.83% of the sample. The sequenced material came from memory CD4+ T cells from PBMCs. Interpreted using the paper, the cell subset or site label stands for: CD45RA-negative fraction. The receptors here all came from a young man in good health. Some clones in this sample may be carry-over from other donors' samples.

The chain uses TRBV4-2 and TRBJ2-5; D remains ambiguous. Germline-derived CDR1 and CDR2 are LGHNA and YNFKEQ. CDR3 length equals 14 residues. The germline V and J ends were trimmed by 1 base and 2 bases, with 8 bases remaining between them. The CDR3 region has the DNA TGTGCCAGCAGCCAAGGTCAATCTCAAGAGACCCAGTACTTC. This encodes CASSQGQSQETQYF.

V and J are TRBV7-9 and TRBJ2-5, with D possibly matching TRBD2 (5 bases). Deletions cut 5 bases from V and 1 base from J, with 11 bases between. Germline V gene lookup returns CDR1 SEHNR and CDR2 FQNEAQ (reference sequence). The length of the CDR3 is 14 residues. DNA of the CDR3: TGTGCCAGCAGCCCCCGGCGGGTCCAAGAGACCCAGTACTTC. It is translated as CASSPRRVQETQYF.

The chain couples TRBV6-6 to TRBJ1-4, with D possibly matching TRBD1 (6 bases). The germline V gene encodes CDR1 MNHNY and CDR2 SVGAGI (reference sequence). V lost 7 bases and J lost 8, with 17 bases in between. The CDR3 runs 14 residues. Here the CDR3 DNA reads TGTGCCAGCACCCCGGGGGCAGTCTGGGAAAAACTGTTTTTT. Translating gives CASTPGAVWEKLFF.

The rearrangement links TRBV19 to TRBJ2-3; D gene unclear. Germline values: CDR1 LNHDA, CDR2 SQIVND (reference sequence). Trimming pared 6 bases from V and 4 bases from J, leaving 11 bases between. The CDR3 contains 13 residues. CDR3 protein: CASSPLGSDTQYF. CDR3 nucleotides: TGTGCCAGTAGCCCTCTGGGCTCAGATACGCAGTATTTT.

The V and J genes are TRBV5-4 and TRBJ2-2; the match to TRBD1 covers 7 bases. Germline trimming cut 4 bases from V and 8 bases from J; bases unmatched to any gene: 11. Germline V CDR1 and CDR2: SGHNT, YYREEE (reference sequence). The CDR3 contains 15 residues. The DNA of the CDR3 is TGTGCCAGCAGCCCAAAGACAGGGCCCCTAGGGGAGCTGTTTTTT. This translates into CASSPKTGPLGELFF.

The rearrangement joins TRBV29-1 to TRBJ2-5, with D perhaps matching TRBD1 (6 bases). The V gene's germline CDR1 is SQVTM and CDR2 ANQGSEA. This CDR3 is 13 amino acids long. Trimming stripped 3 bases from V and 5 bases from J, with 13 bases between. This CDR3 reads CSVDRGVRETQYF. The CDR3 nucleotides are TGCAGCGTTGACAGGGGTGTGAGGGAGACCCAGTACTTC.

This chain links TRBV29-1 with TRBJ2-7, with 8 bases aligning to TRBD1. The CDR3 loop spans 11 amino acids. Germline assignment: CDR1 SQVTM and CDR2 ANQGSEA. The V gene end was trimmed by 7 bases and the J gene end by 5 bases; junction bases not matched to a gene: 4. The CDR3 coding sequence is TGCAGCGGTGCGACAGGGGACGAGCAGTACTTC. Residues: CSGATGDEQYF.

Concerning this clone itself: This clone may be a read error of a much larger clone one base away. The chain couples TRBV27 to TRBJ2-6; possibly TRBD2 for D (5 bases). The CDR3 length is 15 residues. Trimming took off 2 bases at V and 2 bases at J, with 7 bases between the two ends. Germline assignment: CDR1 MNHEY and CDR2 SMNVEV (reference sequence). CDR3 coding DNA: TGTGCCAGCAGTTTACTCGGGACTGGGGCCAACGTCCTGACTTTC. This codes for CASSLLGTGANVLTF.

A few counts support this clone. The genes are TRBV6-1 and TRBJ1-5; no definite D call. Per the germline V gene, CDR1 is MNHNS and CDR2 is SASEGT. The CDR3 is 12 amino acids. Trimming removed 7 bases at V and 10 bases at J, with 14 bases between. The CDR3 here is CASKGPNVPQHF. CDR3 sequence (DNA): TGTGCCAGCAAAGGGCCCAATGTTCCCCAGCATTTT.

V is TRBV27 and J is TRBJ1-4, with 8 bases that match TRBD1. The CDR3 runs 16 residues. Germline assignment: CDR1 MNHEY and CDR2 SMNVEV (reference sequence). V dropped 6 bases and J dropped 11; count of bases not matched to a gene: 17. The DNA of the CDR3 is TGTGCCAGCAGCGGCCTCAGGGGGCGCGGTTCGGAGAAACTGTTTTTT. Protein sequence: CASSGLRGRGSEKLFF.

This clone was detected only a few times. The V gene is TRBV6-6, the J gene TRBJ2-7; D might be TRBD1 or TRBD2, each matching 5 bases. Germline CDR1 MNHNY, CDR2 SVGAGI (reference sequence). The CDR3 contains 13 residues. V was trimmed by 6 bases and J by 5 bases, leaving 14 bases between them. The chain's CDR3 is CASRTGSGHEQYF. The DNA for the CDR3 is TGTGCCAGCAGAACAGGCAGCGGCCACGAGCAGTACTTC.

This chain uses TRBV7-9 with TRBJ2-5; D may correspond to TRBD1 or TRBD2 (5 bases each). CDR1 is SEHNR, CDR2 FQNEAQ, per germline (reference sequence). This CDR3 contains 14 residues. The ends were cut back, 4 bases at V and 11 bases at J, with 20 bases in the middle. In DNA, the CDR3 is TGTGCCAGCAGCTCCACCTCGGACTGGGGGAAACAGTACTTC. As protein: CASSSTSDWGKQYF.

The V call is TRBV9, the J call TRBJ2-7, with 8 bases identical to TRBD2. The J segment lost 3 bases and the V segment lost 0 bases, leaving 5 bases of the junction unmatched. The CDR3 sequence is 15 residues long. Germline CDR1 reads SGDLS; CDR2 reads YYNGEE. CDR3 DNA sequence: TGTGCCAGCAGCGTAGGTGGGACTAGGAACTACGAGCAGTACTTC. Its protein is CASSVGGTRNYEQYF.

This clone was found a few times. This chain links TRBV5-4 with TRBJ2-1; TRBD2 agrees at 8 bases. The CDR3 consists of 14 residues. Per the germline V gene, CDR1 is SGHNT and CDR2 is YYREEE (reference sequence). The trim removed 3 bases at V and 8 bases at J, leaving 7 bases unmatched. The CDR3 DNA reads as TGTGCCAGCAGCTCCGGGACTAGAATCGATGAGCAGTTCTTC. Translated: CASSSGTRIDEQFF.

This clone was observed a single time. V is TRBV5-1 and J is TRBJ2-3; D is perhaps TRBD1 (5 bases). The V end was cut by 2 bases, the J end by 2 bases, with 15 bases between. Germline values: CDR1 SGHRS, CDR2 YFSETQ. The CDR3 extends over 16 amino acids. CDR3 sequence reads: CASSLRDRGITDTQYF. CDR3 coding DNA: TGCGCCAGCAGCTTAAGGGATAGGGGTATCACAGATACGCAGTATTTT.

The chain carries TRBV7-8 and TRBJ1-2; tentative D call: TRBD1 (6 bases). Trimming shortened V by 1 base and J by 0 bases, and 9 bases separated the two germline ends. The CDR3 contains 15 residues. CDR1 and CDR2 (germline): SGHVS, FQNEAQ. CDR3 protein: CASSLVRGPNYGYTF. CDR3 bases: TGTGCCAGCAGCTTAGTCAGGGGCCCTAACTATGGCTACACCTTC.

The chain is built from TRBV30 and TRBJ1-2; D is unclear. The CDR3 sequence is 13 residues long. The V end lost 0 bases, the J end lost 6 bases, and 11 bases lay between the germline ends. The germline V gene has CDR1 GTSNPN and CDR2 SVGIG (reference sequence). The CDR3: CAWSVFAANGYTF. The CDR3 nucleotides read TGTGCCTGGAGTGTATTTGCCGCGAATGGCTACACCTTC.

The chain couples TRBV27 to TRBJ2-7, with 10 positions matching TRBD2. Germline V gene data show CDR1 as MNHEY and CDR2 as SMNVEV (reference sequence). This CDR3 has 15 amino acids. The V gene end was trimmed by 5 bases and the J gene end by 7 bases; junction bases not matched to a gene: 11. CDR3 DNA: TGTGCCAGCAGTAATATTTGGCTAGCGGGAGCAGAGCAGTACTTC. It specifies CASSNIWLAGAEQYF.

The table lists this clone with a few counts. The rearrangement uses TRBV5-4 and TRBJ2-1; the match to TRBD2 covers 11 bases. The ends lost 4 bases at V and 7 bases at J; junction bases unmatched: 10. This CDR3 spans 16 amino acids. Germline CDR1 is SGHNT and CDR2 is YYREEE (reference sequence). CDR3 in DNA: TGTGCCAGCAGCGAGGGGGCCTTAGCGGGAGGGAATGAGCAGTTCTTC. This encodes CASSEGALAGGNEQFF.

Comments on this clone: This sample includes further DNA sequences coding for the same CDR3. CDR3 protein: CSVGLGSGNTIYF. For the CDR3, the DNA is TGCAGCGTTGGGTTGGGCTCTGGAAACACCATATATTTT. This chain uses TRBV29-1 with TRBJ1-3; D unclear. The V end lost 4 bases, the J end lost 0 bases, and 7 bases lay between the germline ends. The germline V gene encodes CDR1 SQVTM and CDR2 ANQGSEA. There are 13 residues in the CDR3.

The V and J genes are TRBV19 and TRBJ2-1; TRBD2 aligns across 10 bases. The CDR3 has 14 residues. Germline assignment: CDR1 LNHDA and CDR2 SQIVND (reference sequence). V lost 7 bases and J lost 0; bases outside the gene matches: 0. CDR3 sequence (DNA): TGTGCCAGTATAGCGGGAGGCTCCTACAATGAGCAGTTCTTC. Protein product: CASIAGGSYNEQFF.

The chain links TRBV7-9 to TRBJ2-3, with TRBD1 identical over 9 bases. CDR1 and CDR2 from the germline V gene are SEHNR and FQNEAQ (reference sequence). Trimming cost V 3 bases and J 3 bases; bases outside gene matches: 7. This CDR3 region has 16 residues. In DNA, the CDR3 is TGTGCCAGCAGCTTGGGACAGGGAACTTTGACAGATACGCAGTATTTT. Its translation is CASSLGQGTLTDTQYF.

This clone was recorded once. The chain employs TRBV12-5 and TRBJ2-5; no clear D. Trimming removed 7 bases from V and 4 bases from J, with 13 bases in between. The CDR3 runs 13 residues. CDR1 and CDR2 (germline): LGHNT, FRNRAP. The CDR3 nucleotides are TGTGCTAGTGCTCCCCCCTGGGGAGAGACCCAGTACTTC. It specifies CASAPPWGETQYF.

V is TRBV11-3 and J is TRBJ2-7; 7 bases line up with TRBD2. The CDR3 length is 13 residues. Germline CDR1 is SGHNT and CDR2 is YENEEA. The V and J ends lost 5 bases and 6 bases, in that order; junction bases with no gene match: 7. In nucleotides, the CDR3 is TGTGCCAGCAGCCCGCAGCGGGACTCCGAGCAGTACTTC. Translation: CASSPQRDSEQYF.

This clone was picked up one time. The V call is TRBV27, the J call TRBJ2-7, with 10 bases that match TRBD2. The CDR3 length is 16 residues. Germline values: CDR1 MNHEY, CDR2 SMNVEV (reference sequence). The V segment lost 4 bases and the J segment 3 bases; nucleotides outside the gene matches: 9. In nucleotides, the CDR3 is TGTGCCAGCAGTTCCCCACAGCGGGAGGGCCGCTACGAGCAGTACTTC. Amino acid sequence: CASSSPQREGRYEQYF.

This clone has just a few counts. The CDR3, as DNA: TGTGCCAGCTCAGAGGCCATGAACACTGAAGCTTTCTTT. Its translation is CASSEAMNTEAFF. The genes are TRBV18 and TRBJ1-1; D remains ambiguous. Trimming left V 5 bases short and J 0 bases short, with 7 bases between. There are 13 residues in the CDR3. Looked up from germline, CDR1 is KGHSH and CDR2 is LQKENI.

This clone showed up just a few times. The chain couples TRBV7-2 to TRBJ2-7; 8 bases are a match to TRBD2. The CDR3 totals 15 residues. The germline CDR1 and CDR2 sequences are SGHTA and FQGNSA. With 5 bases clipped from V and 4 bases from J, the junction kept 10 bases outside the gene matches. The CDR3 sequence: CASSPAGGGSYEQYF. The CDR3 DNA reads TGTGCCAGCAGCCCTGCGGGGGGAGGATCTTACGAGCAGTACTTC.